This T cell receptor (beta chain) comes out of a study of blood T cell repertoires in COVID-19. Background on the study: From T cells, B-cell-depleted T cells, or PBMCs came the material, which was cDNA or gDNA.

Repertoires were generated with immunoSEQ multiplex PCR, while TCRdb's copy carries only in-frame clones and drops some. The top ten clones hold about 2% of a sample with 150,000 to 200,000 clones, approximately 95% of them seen once. After removal of 1 base from V and 4 bases from J, the junction contained 2 bases not matched to a gene. CDR3 length equals 14 residues. Germline V gene lookup returns CDR1 SEHNR and CDR2 FQNEAQ (reference sequence). Notes on this clone: At the DNA level, this CDR3 is encoded by other sequences in the same sample as well.

This rearrangement joins TRBV7-9 to TRBJ2-7; 9 bases map to TRBD1. The clonotype comes from a woman in her fifties or sixties with COVID-19, enrolled during active disease. Sequencing was carried out using peripheral blood. The CDR3 region is CASSLGTGAYEQYF. CDR3 DNA sequence: TGTGCCAGCAGCTTAGGGACAGGGGCTTACGAGCAGTACTTC.